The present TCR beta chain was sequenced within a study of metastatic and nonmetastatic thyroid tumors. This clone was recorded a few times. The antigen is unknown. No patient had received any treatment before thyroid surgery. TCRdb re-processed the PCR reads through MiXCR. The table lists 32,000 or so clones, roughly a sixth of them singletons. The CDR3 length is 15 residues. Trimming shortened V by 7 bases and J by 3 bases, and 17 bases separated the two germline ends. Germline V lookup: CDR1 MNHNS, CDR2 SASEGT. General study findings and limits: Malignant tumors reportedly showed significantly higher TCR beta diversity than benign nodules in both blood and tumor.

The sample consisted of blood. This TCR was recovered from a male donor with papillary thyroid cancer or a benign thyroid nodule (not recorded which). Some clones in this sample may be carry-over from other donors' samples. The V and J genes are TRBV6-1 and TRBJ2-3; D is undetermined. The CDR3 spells CASIAVVSDTDTQYF. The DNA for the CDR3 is TGTGCCAGCATCGCAGTGGTTTCCGATACAGATACGCAGTATTTT.